The 12 T cell receptor beta chains presented below share a single source sample, sequenced in a study of Ad26.COV2.S vaccination and SARS-CoV-2 variants. The method was immunoSEQ multiplex PCR; TCRdb's version includes in-frame clones alone and lacks a portion of them. Of roughly 380,000 clones listed, approximately 84% are singletons. Treatment defined: approximately 18 received Ad26.COV2.S at low or high dose, single or two shots; about 5 received placebo; per-sample allocation not given. On day 63 after the first injection, vaccine and placebo recipients gave samples. The sample in question was peripheral blood, obtained in a trial of Ad26.COV2.S vaccine versus placebo. The receptors shown here come from a person between 18 and 60 years old who received the Ad26.COV2.S COVID-19 vaccine or a placebo.

The chain links TRBV29-1 to TRBJ1-1; tentative D call: TRBD1 (6 bases). The CDR3 extends over 13 amino acids. CDR1 and CDR2 (germline): SQVTM, ANQGSEA. Trimming left V 3 bases short and J 4 bases short, with 12 bases between. This CDR3 is CSVERGAGTEAFF. DNA of the CDR3: TGCAGCGTTGAGCGGGGGGCCGGCACTGAAGCTTTCTTT.

About this clone: Compared with germline, one end of the junction differs, possibly owing to a read error. This chain connects TRBV11-2 to TRBJ2-7, with D perhaps TRBD2 (5 bases). This CDR3 is 13 amino acids long. Per the germline V gene, CDR1 is SGHAT and CDR2 is FQNNGV. The CDR3 sequence: CASSPQAPLEPFF. CDR3 sequence (DNA): TGTGCCAGCAGCCCACAAGCGCCACTAGAGCCCTTCTTC.

The CDR3 DNA sequence: TGCGCCAGCAGCCAAGAACCGGGACTAGTCGACGAGCAGTACTTC. The encoded protein is CASSQEPGLVDEQYF. V is TRBV4-1 and J is TRBJ2-7, with 8 bases aligning to TRBD2. The CDR3 length is 15 residues. Germline assignment: CDR1 MGHRA and CDR2 YSYEKL. J was trimmed by 5 bases and V by 0 bases; bases with no gene match: 6.

This clone has a single count. The chain couples TRBV6-5 to TRBJ1-3; D gene unclear. The V gene lost 5 bases and the J gene lost 1 base, with 9 bases spanning the gap. In germline, CDR1 is MNHEY, CDR2 SVGAGI. The CDR3 is 14 residues long. CDR3 residues: CASSLQKSGNTIYF. The CDR3 nucleotides are TGTGCCAGCAGTCTACAGAAGTCTGGAAACACCATATATTTT.

This rearrangement joins TRBV2 to TRBJ1-6; unclear D gene. V was shortened by 3 bases and J by 7 bases, with 13 bases between the two germline ends. CDR3 length: 15 amino acids. Germline values: CDR1 SNHLY, CDR2 FYNNEI. CDR3 bases: TGTGCCAGCAGTGAGACGAGGGCGGGCAATTCACCCCTCCACTTT. Translating it yields CASSETRAGNSPLHF.

The V gene is TRBV30, the J gene TRBJ2-3, with TRBD2 as a possible D gene (5 bases). V gave up 1 base and J gave up 2 bases, with 13 bases separating them. Germline-derived CDR1 and CDR2 are GTSNPN and SVGIG (reference sequence). This CDR3 contains 15 residues. The CDR3 bases are TGTGCCTGGAGTGGGGCAGCGGACCTCACAGATACGCAGTATTTT. Translating gives CAWSGAADLTDTQYF.

The chain combines TRBV7-2 with TRBJ2-1, with a tentative D call TRBD2 (5 bases). Germline-derived CDR1 and CDR2 are SGHTA and FQGNSA. V was shortened by 0 bases and J by 7 bases, with 16 bases between the two germline ends. The length of the CDR3 is 16 residues. In DNA form, the CDR3 reads TGTGCCAGCAGCTTAGCCGAGCGGCGGAGGAGAAATGAGCAGTTCTTC. It encodes CASSLAERRRRNEQFF.

The J gene is TRBJ1-4, the V gene TRBV4-1, with D hard to call. Germline CDR1 is MGHRA and CDR2 is YSYEKL. Trimming left V 1 base short and J 2 bases short, with 8 bases between. This CDR3 region has 15 residues. The CDR3 DNA is TGCGCCAGCAGCCAAGCTGGGAGTACTAATGAAAAACTGTTTTTT. This encodes CASSQAGSTNEKLFF.

This clone was picked up one time. This sample also contains other DNA sequences that code for the same CDR3. The chain has TRBV7-2 and TRBJ2-1; D possibly matches TRBD1 or TRBD2 (5 bases each). V lost 2 bases to trimming and J lost 4 bases, with 9 bases between them. This CDR3 region has 14 residues. The germline V gene has CDR1 SGHTA and CDR2 FQGNSA. The chain's CDR3 is CASSLLGEYNEQFF. CDR3 DNA sequence: TGTGCCAGCAGCTTATTAGGGGAGTACAATGAGCAGTTCTTC.

The chain is built from TRBV6-6 and TRBJ2-5, with a weak D call TRBD2 (6 bases). CDR1 and CDR2 (germline): MNHNY, SVGAGI (reference sequence). V lost 5 bases, J lost 7 bases, and 17 bases lay in between. CDR3 size: 14 residues. The DNA of the CDR3 is TGTGCCAGCAGTGTTAGCGGCCTGTCGGGGACCCAGTACTTC. Translation gives CASSVSGLSGTQYF.

The DNA of the CDR3 is TGTGCCAGCAGTTTCCAGGGCAGGCGAGGCTACACCTTC. This codes for CASSFQGRRGYTF. The V and J genes are TRBV12-3 or TRBV12-4 and TRBJ1-2; tentative D call: TRBD1 (5 bases). The V end lost 3 bases, the J end lost 8 bases, and 13 bases lay between the germline ends. The CDR3 sequence is 13 residues long.

The gene calls are TRBV30 and TRBJ2-2, with D possibly TRBD1 on 7 matching bases. This CDR3 spans 14 amino acids. In germline, CDR1 is GTSNPN, CDR2 SVGIG (reference sequence). The ends were cut back, 4 bases at V and 5 bases at J, with 14 bases in the middle. CDR3 DNA: TGTGCCTGGATAGGAGGGGGCAGGACCGGGGAGCTGTTTTTT. This translates into CAWIGGGRTGELFF.